This T cell receptor beta chain was observed in a study of blood T cell repertoires in COVID-19. Study as a whole: Acute-phase and convalescent COVID-19 samples originated in the United States, Italy and Spain.

This clone was observed a single time. Only in-frame clones appear in the TCRdb table, and some are missing; sequencing was by immunoSEQ multiplex PCR. The sample records 41,000 or so clones, roughly nine tenths being singletons. The material sequenced was peripheral blood. This TCR came from a man aged 60 to 75 with acute or convalescent COVID-19.

CDR3 protein: CASSQSGTGKGDGEKLFF. In DNA form, the CDR3 reads TGCGCCAGCAGCCAATCCGGGACAGGGAAAGGTGACGGTGAAAAACTGTTTTTT. The chain is built from TRBV4-1 and TRBJ1-4; 9 bases fit TRBD1. J was trimmed by 7 bases and V by 2 bases; bases with no gene match: 14. Germline V gives CDR1 MGHRA, CDR2 YSYEKL. This CDR3 spans 18 amino acids.